A single sample is the source of the 26 T cell receptor beta chains below, sequenced in a study of cytomegalovirus exposure and HLA in healthy donors. The PCR ran on 60 Vbeta and 13 Jbeta primers. The data were produced by immunoSEQ multiplex PCR, yet TCRdb's version contains in-frame clones alone and is incomplete. Of around 220,000 clones listed, around 85% were seen once; the top ten hold around 0.2%. The sample comprised PBMCs. The receptors here all came from a girl aged 2-10 years in good health and CMV-seronegative.

The genes are TRBV29-1 and TRBJ2-7; TRBD1 agrees at 7 bases. This CDR3 is built from 12 residues. Germline V lookup: CDR1 SQVTM, CDR2 ANQGSEA. The trim removed 4 bases at V and 5 bases at J, leaving 5 bases unmatched. DNA for the CDR3: TGCAGCGTTGCTCGACAGGGAAACGAGCAGTACTTC. It yields the protein CSVARQGNEQYF.

In its sample, this clone was seen once. This chain uses TRBV4-2 with TRBJ2-5; 10 nucleotides match TRBD2. Germline CDR1 LGHNA, CDR2 YNFKEQ. The CDR3 consists of 20 residues. The V gene end was trimmed by 2 bases and the J gene end by 5 bases; junction bases not matched to a gene: 20. CDR3 residues: CASSQTGTSDEGRWDETQYF. The CDR3 region has the DNA TGTGCCAGCAGCCAAACCGGGACTAGCGACGAGGGCCGCTGGGACGAGACCCAGTACTTC.

This chain joins TRBV19 and TRBJ2-6; 7 nucleotides match TRBD1. Germline CDR1 reads LNHDA; CDR2 reads SQIVND (reference sequence). The CDR3 runs 17 residues. Trimming at V came to 9 bases and at J to 4 bases, leaving 15 bases not matched to a gene. DNA for the CDR3: TGTGCCAGCTTAGACAGGGTTCTTTCCGGAGGGGCCAACGTCCTGACTTTC. As protein: CASLDRVLSGGANVLTF.

This clone showed up just a few times. The DNA for the CDR3 is TGTGCCACCAGTCGAGGGGAGGGGAGCAGGGAGCTGTTTTTT. It codes for CATSRGEGSRELFF. The chain couples TRBV15 to TRBJ2-2, with 7 bases that match TRBD2. J was trimmed by 9 bases and V by 6 bases; bases with no gene match: 10. The CDR3 is made up of 14 amino acids. The germline CDR1 and CDR2 sequences are LNHNV and YYDKDF (reference sequence).

CDR3 DNA sequence: TGTGCCAGCAGTTACGAACAGGGCGCCATCAATTCACCCCTCCACTTT. Its protein is CASSYEQGAINSPLHF. The chain links TRBV6-5 to TRBJ1-6; tentatively, D is TRBD1 (6 bases). From germline, CDR1 is MNHEY and CDR2 SVGAGI. The CDR3 covers 16 residues. V lost 2 bases to trimming and J lost 7 bases, with 15 bases between them.

The chain carries TRBV6-1 and TRBJ2-5, with 8 bases matching TRBD2. The CDR3 is 15 amino acids. Germline V gene data show CDR1 as MNHNS and CDR2 as SASEGT. Trimming took 8 bases from V and 0 from J; bases not matched to a gene: 8. The CDR3 spells CASRAGGRYQETQYF. CDR3 bases: TGTGCCAGCCGGGCGGGGGGACGGTACCAAGAGACCCAGTACTTC.

The V call is TRBV4-1, the J call TRBJ2-1; no firm D call. V was trimmed by 0 bases and J by 5 bases, leaving 11 bases between them. The CDR3 totals 15 residues. Germline V gives CDR1 MGHRA, CDR2 YSYEKL. Written as DNA, the CDR3 is TGCGCCAGCAGCCAAGATACTTGGTACGACAATGAGCAGTTCTTC. It encodes CASSQDTWYDNEQFF.

CDR3 nucleotides: TGTGCCAGCAGCTTGAGACAGGGGTGGTTCGAGCAGTACTTC. Encoded protein: CASSLRQGWFEQYF. The rearrangement joins TRBV5-6 to TRBJ2-5; 8 positions match TRBD1. Matching the DNA end better, TRBJ2-7 makes the J call doubtful. Germline V gene data show CDR1 as SGHDT and CDR2 as YYEEEE. CDR3 length: 14 amino acids.

The chain joins TRBV4-1 to TRBJ2-6, with D possibly being TRBD2 (5 bases). Per germline, CDR1 MGHRA and CDR2 YSYEKL. Trimming shortened V by 4 bases and J by 2 bases, and 12 bases separated the two germline ends. This CDR3 is built from 16 residues. The CDR3 is CASSLGPGAGANVLTF. In DNA, the CDR3 is TGCGCCAGCAGCCTCGGGCCCGGGGCTGGGGCCAACGTCCTGACTTTC.

The chain has TRBV6-1 and TRBJ1-2, with a weak D call TRBD1 (5 bases). The germline gives CDR1 MNHNS, CDR2 SASEGT. This CDR3 is 14 amino acids long. V was clipped by 6 bases and J by 4 bases, with 15 bases between them. CDR3 in amino acids: CASSVPTGGYGYTF. DNA for the CDR3: TGTGCCAGCAGCGTCCCGACGGGGGGCTATGGCTACACCTTC.

J is TRBJ1-2 and V is TRBV6-5; D perhaps matches TRBD1 (6 bases). CDR3 size: 14 residues. The germline V and J ends were trimmed by 2 bases and 3 bases, with 10 bases remaining between them. The germline V gene has CDR1 MNHEY and CDR2 SVGAGI. The CDR3 sequence: CASSYGRGDYGYTF. DNA of the CDR3: TGTGCCAGCAGTTACGGCAGGGGTGACTATGGCTACACCTTC.

The CDR3 here is CASSVESGGITQYF. Here the CDR3 DNA reads TGTGCCAGCAGCGTAGAAAGCGGGGGAATTACGCAGTATTTT. This chain links TRBV9 with TRBJ2-3; 8 nucleotides align to TRBD2. V was clipped by 0 bases and J by 8 bases; unmatched bases: 5. The CDR3 is made up of 14 amino acids. CDR1 and CDR2 (germline): SGDLS, YYNGEE.

The chain couples TRBV6-6 to TRBJ1-2; D call uncertain. V was cut by 6 bases and J by 7 bases, with 9 bases left in between. Germline CDR1 reads MNHNY; CDR2 reads SVGAGI (reference sequence). The CDR3 is 11 residues long. CDR3 amino acids: CASSQLSGYTF. The DNA for the CDR3 is TGTGCCAGCAGCCAATTGAGTGGCTACACCTTC.

This chain joins TRBV5-1 and TRBJ2-2, with 11 bases fitting TRBD2. The V gene end was trimmed by 4 bases and the J gene end by 7 bases; junction bases not matched to a gene: 6. Germline values: CDR1 SGHRS, CDR2 YFSETQ. The CDR3 has 15 amino acids. The DNA of the CDR3 is TGCGCCAGCAGCACCACTAGCGGGAGAATCGGGGAGCTGTTTTTT. Its protein product is CASSTTSGRIGELFF.

This clone was seen once. The V and J genes are TRBV4-2 and TRBJ2-2, with 8 bases matching TRBD2. With 2 bases clipped from V and 4 bases from J, the junction kept 9 bases outside the gene matches. This CDR3 spans 17 amino acids. Germline V gene sequence: CDR1 LGHNA, CDR2 YNFKEQ. Written as DNA, the CDR3 is TGTGCCAGCAGCCAATACGAAGCCCGGGGGGGCACCGGGGAGCTGTTTTTT. This sequence encodes CASSQYEARGGTGELFF.

The chain has TRBV19 and TRBJ1-2; no firm D call. This CDR3 contains 16 residues. Germline CDR1 reads LNHDA; CDR2 reads SQIVND (reference sequence). Trimming stripped 0 bases from V and 6 bases from J, with 17 bases between. In DNA form, the CDR3 reads TGTGCCAGTAGTATAGATCCCAGAAGAATACAAGATGGCTACACCTTC. Translation: CASSIDPRRIQDGYTF.

The chain couples TRBV6-4 to TRBJ1-1; 9 positions match TRBD1. This CDR3 has 12 residues. CDR1 MRHNA and CDR2 SNTAGT come from the germline V gene. With 8 bases clipped from V and 3 bases from J, the junction kept 1 base outside the gene matches. The CDR3 loop is CASGDRDTEAFF. The CDR3 coding sequence is TGTGCCAGCGGGGACAGGGACACTGAAGCTTTCTTT.

The chain combines TRBV6-1 with TRBJ1-3; D is uncertain. CDR3 size: 16 residues. CDR1 is MNHNS, CDR2 SASEGT, per germline. V lost 2 bases to trimming and J lost 1 base, with 12 bases between them. CDR3 in DNA: TGTGCCAGCAGTGAACCCCGGGGAGCTTCTGGAAACACCATATATTTT. Protein product: CASSEPRGASGNTIYF.

A note on this clone: The sample carries other DNA sequences with the same CDR3. V is TRBV4-1 and J is TRBJ1-2; a weak D match, TRBD1 (5 bases). The CDR3 is 12 amino acids. From germline, CDR1 is MGHRA and CDR2 YSYEKL. Trimming took 1 base from V and 5 from J, leaving 5 bases between them. The CDR3 protein is CASSQAGYGYTF. The CDR3 DNA reads TGCGCCAGCAGCCAAGCAGGGTATGGCTACACCTTC.

The CDR3 coding sequence is TGTGCCAGCAGCCGGGGACACCCGAACACTGAAGCTTTCTTT. It codes for CASSRGHPNTEAFF. The chain links TRBV7-2 to TRBJ1-1; maybe TRBD1 (6 bases). The CDR3 length is 14 residues. Germline assignment: CDR1 SGHTA and CDR2 FQGNSA. V was cut by 5 bases and J by 1 base, with 11 bases left in between.

The genes are TRBV25-1 and TRBJ2-3; D might be TRBD1 (5 bases). Germline CDR1 is MGHDK and CDR2 is SYGVNS. This CDR3 is built from 15 residues. V gave up 1 base and J gave up 6 bases, with 14 bases separating them. CDR3 DNA: TGTGCCAGCAGTGAATTGTCCAGGGCCCGCGATACGCAGTATTTT. This codes for CASSELSRARDTQYF.

The J gene is TRBJ2-1, the V gene TRBV15; 11 nucleotides align to TRBD2. The CDR3 is 16 residues long. Trimming at V came to 3 bases and at J to 4 bases, leaving 5 bases not matched to a gene. Germline CDR1 reads LNHNV; CDR2 reads YYDKDF (reference sequence). The CDR3 here is CATSSSGGEMYNEQFF. In DNA, the CDR3 is TGTGCCACCAGCAGTAGCGGGGGGGAAATGTACAATGAGCAGTTCTTC.

The genes are TRBV19 and TRBJ2-1; 9 nucleotides line up with TRBD2. The CDR3 spans 14 residues. CDR1 is LNHDA and CDR2 is SQIVND in the germline V gene (reference sequence). The V segment lost 3 bases and the J segment 5 bases; nucleotides outside the gene matches: 2. The CDR3 DNA is TGTGCCAGTAGTATTGCGGGGGGGAACAATGAGCAGTTCTTC. Its protein is CASSIAGGNNEQFF.

This clone occurred a few times. The chain recombines TRBV27 with TRBJ1-2; D possibly corresponds to TRBD1 (5 bases). Trimming took 8 bases from V and 4 from J, leaving 17 bases between them. The CDR3 is 14 residues long. The V gene's germline CDR1 is MNHEY and CDR2 SMNVEV (reference sequence). The CDR3 DNA sequence: TGTGCCAGCGGTAATCAGGGCCGAATCTATGGCTACACCTTC. It translates to CASGNQGRIYGYTF.

Only a few counts were recorded for this clone. Different DNA sequences within this sample yield the same CDR3. The chain carries TRBV5-1 and TRBJ1-4; D perhaps matches TRBD1 (5 bases). The V gene's germline CDR1 is SGHRS and CDR2 YFSETQ. Trimming took off 0 bases at V and 8 bases at J, with 14 bases between the two ends. The CDR3 extends over 15 amino acids. CDR3 in DNA: TGCGCCAGCAGCTTGGCCGGGCAGGGTAACGAAAAACTGTTTTTT. Its translation is CASSLAGQGNEKLFF.

This chain connects TRBV6-5 to TRBJ1-1, with 10 bases lining up with TRBD1. This CDR3 spans 14 amino acids. Germline CDR1 MNHEY, CDR2 SVGAGI. The J segment lost 6 bases and the V segment lost 1 base, leaving 2 bases of the junction unmatched. The CDR3 coding sequence is TGTGCCAGCAGTTACTTCGGGACAGGGGCTGAAGCTTTCTTT. Its translation is CASSYFGTGAEAFF.